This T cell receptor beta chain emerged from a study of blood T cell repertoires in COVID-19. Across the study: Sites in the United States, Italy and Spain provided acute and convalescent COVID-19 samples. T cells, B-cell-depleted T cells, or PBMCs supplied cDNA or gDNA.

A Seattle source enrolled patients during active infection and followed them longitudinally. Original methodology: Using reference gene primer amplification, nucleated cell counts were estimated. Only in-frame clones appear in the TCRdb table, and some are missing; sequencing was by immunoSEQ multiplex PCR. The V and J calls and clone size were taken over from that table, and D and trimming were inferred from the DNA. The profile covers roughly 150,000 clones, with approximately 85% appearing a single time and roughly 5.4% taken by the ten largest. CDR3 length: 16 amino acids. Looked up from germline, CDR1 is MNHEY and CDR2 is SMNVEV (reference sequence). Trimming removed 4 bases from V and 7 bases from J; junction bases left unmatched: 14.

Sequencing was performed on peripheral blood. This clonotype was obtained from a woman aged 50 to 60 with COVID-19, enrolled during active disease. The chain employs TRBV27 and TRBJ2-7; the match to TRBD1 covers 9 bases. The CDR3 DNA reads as TGTGCCAGCAGTTCCTTCCCCGGGACAGGGACGGGGGAGCAGTACTTC. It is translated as CASSSFPGTGTGEQYF.